Each of the 17 T cell receptor beta chains below was sequenced from the same sample in a study of OX40 agonist ivuxolimab in advanced cancers. TCRdb keeps only in-frame clones here, not all; method: immunoSEQ multiplex PCR. The table records tens of thousands of clones, approximately 94% of them present only once. The starting material was CD4+ or CD8+ T cells sorted from blood, obtained in a trial of the OX40 agonist ivuxolimab. These receptors all come from an adult with an advanced solid tumor such as melanoma, head and neck, liver or kidney cancer.

The chain joins TRBV27 to TRBJ2-1; D assignment may be TRBD1 or TRBD2 (5 bases each). The V gene's germline CDR1 is MNHEY and CDR2 SMNVEV (reference sequence). This CDR3 contains 12 residues. The germline V and J ends were trimmed by 5 bases and 7 bases, with 9 bases remaining between them. DNA of the CDR3: TGTGCCAGCAGTGAGGGGATTAATGAGCAGTTCTTC. It is translated as CASSEGINEQFF.

The chain uses TRBV5-4 and TRBJ2-7; 7 bases line up with TRBD1. The CDR3 covers 14 residues. The V segment lost 3 bases and the J segment 3 bases; nucleotides outside the gene matches: 6. Looked up from germline, CDR1 is SGHNT and CDR2 is YYREEE (reference sequence). For the CDR3, the DNA is TGTGCCAGCAGCTACAGGGGCATGCTCTACGAGCAGTACTTC. It is translated as CASSYRGMLYEQYF.

Only a few counts were recorded for this clone. The V and J genes are TRBV2 and TRBJ1-5, with a tentative D call TRBD1 (6 bases). V lost 9 bases, J lost 2 bases, and 11 bases lay in between. The germline CDR1 and CDR2 sequences are SNHLY and FYNNEI. The CDR3 is 13 residues long. CDR3 region: CASTGLGNQPQHF. The CDR3 nucleotides are TGTGCCAGTACAGGGTTGGGCAATCAGCCCCAGCATTTT. Based on the CDR3 plus reference TRBV2 and TRBJ1-5, the full variable domain is EPEVTQTPSHQVTQMGQEVILRCVPISNHLYFYWYRQILGQKVEFLVSFYNNEISEKSEIFDDQFSVERPDGSNFTLKIRSTKLEDSAMYFCASTGLGNQPQHFGDGTRLSIL.

The rearrangement links TRBV15 to TRBJ2-2; 7 nucleotides line up with TRBD1. Germline lookup yields CDR1 LNHNV and CDR2 YYDKDF (reference sequence). V gave up 4 bases and J gave up 2 bases; unmatched junction bases: 4. The CDR3 is 15 amino acids. CDR3 coding DNA: TGTGCCACCAGCATAAGGGACAGAAACACCGGGGAGCTGTTTTTT. This sequence encodes CATSIRDRNTGELFF.

This rearrangement joins TRBV19 to TRBJ1-5; TRBD1 matches 9 bases. The CDR3 runs to 16 residues. CDR1 and CDR2 (germline): LNHDA, SQIVND (reference sequence). V gave up 4 bases and J gave up 0 bases; unmatched junction bases: 4. The CDR3 reads CASSSRDRVSNQPQHF. CDR3 DNA: TGTGCCAGTAGTAGCCGGGACAGGGTTAGCAATCAGCCCCAGCATTTT.

The chain employs TRBV6-1 and TRBJ1-2, with 12 positions matching TRBD1. This CDR3 has 14 residues. Per the germline V gene, CDR1 is MNHNS and CDR2 is SASEGT. Trimming at V came to 10 bases and at J to 5 bases, leaving 8 bases not matched to a gene. Here the CDR3 DNA reads TGTGCCATATCCGGGACAGGGGGCGGGTATGGCTACACCTTC. Translation: CAISGTGGGYGYTF.

J is TRBJ1-2 and V is TRBV19; weak D call: TRBD1 (6 bases). From germline, CDR1 is LNHDA and CDR2 SQIVND (reference sequence). The CDR3 sequence is 16 residues long. The germline V and J ends were trimmed by 6 bases and 4 bases, with 21 bases remaining between them. CDR3 DNA sequence: TGTGCCAGTAGGGGGGGCTCCGGGCCCGTCGTCTATGGCTACACCTTC. It yields the protein CASRGGSGPVVYGYTF.

The V gene is TRBV19, the J gene TRBJ1-2, with TRBD1 identical over 11 bases. The CDR3 is 15 amino acids. Germline V gene data show CDR1 as LNHDA and CDR2 as SQIVND (reference sequence). J lost 2 bases, V lost 5 bases, and 4 bases had no gene match. CDR3 bases: TGTGCCAGTAGTCCCCGGACAGGGGGCAACTATGGCTACACCTTC. Translated, it gives CASSPRTGGNYGYTF.

This clone was seen only once. This chain uses TRBV4-1 with TRBJ2-3; 8 positions agree with TRBD2. V lost 2 bases, J lost 6 bases, and 16 bases stayed unmatched. Germline CDR1 is MGHRA and CDR2 is YSYEKL. CDR3 length: 18 residues. The CDR3 region is CASSQPTGGDGDWDTQYF. In DNA, the CDR3 is TGCGCCAGCAGCCAACCCACCGGGGGGGACGGGGACTGGGATACGCAGTATTTT.

The chain employs TRBV28 and TRBJ1-1; D call uncertain. The CDR3 totals 13 residues. CDR1 and CDR2 (germline): MDHEN, SYDVKM. The germline V and J ends were trimmed by 1 base and 1 base, with 4 bases remaining between them. Here the CDR3 DNA reads TGTGCCAGCAGTTTATCCCCGAACACTGAAGCTTTCTTT. Its translation is CASSLSPNTEAFF.

The rearrangement joins TRBV7-6 to TRBJ2-5; 9 nucleotides line up with TRBD1. The CDR3 runs to 15 residues. CDR1 SGHVS and CDR2 FNYEAQ come from the germline V gene. After removal of 0 bases from V and 5 bases from J, the junction contained 4 bases not matched to a gene. Here the CDR3 DNA reads TGTGCCAGCAGCTTAGCGGGGACAGGGTGGGAGACCCAGTACTTC. Its protein product is CASSLAGTGWETQYF. The full variable domain, its missing parts supplied by reference TRBV7-6 and TRBJ2-5, is GAGVSQSPRYKVTKRGQDVALRCDPISGHVSLYWYRQALGQGPEFLTYFNYEAQQDKSGLPNDRFSAERPEGSISTLTIQRTEQRDSAMYRCASSLAGTGWETQYFGPGTRLLVL.

This rearrangement joins TRBV5-8 to TRBJ2-3; TRBD2 might be the D (5 bases). The V gene's germline CDR1 is SGHTS and CDR2 YDEGEE. This CDR3 contains 15 residues. V gave up 0 bases and J gave up 5 bases, with 13 bases separating them. CDR3 DNA sequence: TGTGCCAGCAGCTTGGGGGCCCGGGAAATAGATACGCAGTATTTT. Its protein product is CASSLGAREIDTQYF. Combining the CDR3 with reference TRBV5-8 and TRBJ2-3 gives the whole variable domain EAGVTQSPTHLIKTRGQQATLRCSPISGHTSVYWYQQALGLGLQFLLWYDEGEERNRGNFPPRFSGRQFPNYSSELNVNALELEDSALYLCASSLGAREIDTQYFGPGTRLTVL.

This clone has only one observation. The V and J genes are TRBV6-6 and TRBJ2-1; 9 bases match TRBD1. Trimming took 6 bases from V and 6 from J; bases not matched to a gene: 6. The CDR3 is made up of 14 amino acids. Germline V gives CDR1 MNHNY, CDR2 SVGAGI (reference sequence). Here the CDR3 DNA reads TGTGCCAGCAGACCACAGGGGGCGCGCAATGAGCAGTTCTTC. Translating it yields CASRPQGARNEQFF.

The V gene is TRBV6-6, the J gene TRBJ1-2; D perhaps matches TRBD1 (6 bases). The CDR3 is 14 amino acids. CDR1 and CDR2 from the germline V gene are MNHNY and SVGAGI (reference sequence). V lost 2 bases to trimming and J lost 4 bases, with 11 bases between them. DNA of the CDR3: TGTGCCAGCAGTTACACAGGGCCGTCCTATGGCTACACCTTC. Translating it yields CASSYTGPSYGYTF.

The chain has TRBV5-4 and TRBJ2-3; TRBD1 or TRBD2 may be the D gene (7 bases each). Per germline, CDR1 SGHNT and CDR2 YYREEE (reference sequence). The CDR3 covers 14 residues. V was cut by 4 bases and J by 3 bases, with 12 bases left in between. CDR3 region: CASSQGGATDTQYF. The DNA of the CDR3 is TGTGCCAGCAGCCAGGGGGGGGCGACAGATACGCAGTATTTT.

The chain joins TRBV5-8 to TRBJ1-5; D is ambiguous. Germline lookup yields CDR1 SGHTS and CDR2 YDEGEE. The ends were cut back, 0 bases at V and 1 base at J, with 2 bases in the middle. The CDR3 totals 13 residues. The CDR3 DNA is TGTGCCAGCAGCTTGGAAAGCAATCAGCCCCAGCATTTT. Protein sequence: CASSLESNQPQHF.

The chain carries TRBV4-1 and TRBJ2-3; no clear D. Deletions cut 0 bases from V and 2 bases from J, with 15 bases between. CDR3 length: 17 residues. Germline V gene sequence: CDR1 MGHRA, CDR2 YSYEKL. CDR3 loop: CASSQETSSAITDTQYF. The CDR3 DNA reads TGCGCCAGCAGCCAAGAAACTTCCAGCGCAATCACAGATACGCAGTATTTT.